This T cell receptor beta chain was identified in a study of multiple sclerosis patients with progressive multifocal leukoencephalopathy. The V end lost 7 bases, the J end lost 10 bases, and 17 bases lay between the germline ends. Germline loops: CDR1 MNHEY, CDR2 SMNVEV (reference sequence). This CDR3 is 13 amino acids long. Time point reported: time of PML onset. Method: immunoSEQ multiplex PCR; TCRdb's copy keeps in-frame clones and lacks some. The top ten clones hold approximately 13% of a sample with about 30,000 clones, around 85% of them seen once. This sequence originates from a woman aged 25 to 39 with progressive multifocal leukoencephalopathy. The chain couples TRBV27 to TRBJ2-1; D uncertain. The sample was PBMCs, taken from a patient treated with natalizumab. The CDR3 DNA reads as TGTGCCAGCACATCCGCTGTTCTAAGCGAGCAGTTCTTC. Translated, it gives CASTSAVLSEQFF.